A single sample gave rise to the 30 T cell receptor beta chains below, sequenced in a study of neurological immune-mediated disorders (dated by TCRdb to 2018 to 2020). To prepare the library, 5' RACE was applied. The sequencer was an Illumina HiSeq 2500. TCRdb reanalyzed the raw reads on its own, using fastp at Q25 for trimming and MiXCR for clone calling, and kept in-frame beta chains. CDR3 protein sequences are deduplicated, and each keeps its most common genes and DNA. The sample profile shows 77,000 or so distinct CDR3 sequences; 9.4% of them were found once. The ten top clones hold 1.5% to 2% of the sample. Sequenced material: PBMCs. All receptors derive from a man aged 45-60 years in good health.

This clonotype was seen a few times. The rearrangement uses TRBV2 and TRBJ2-1, with TRBD2 matching over 7 bases. The trim removed 7 bases at V and 2 bases at J, leaving 5 bases unmatched. This CDR3 has 14 residues. Per germline, CDR1 SNHLY and CDR2 FYNNEI. CDR3 sequence reads: CASTGGITYNEQFF. DNA of the CDR3: TGTGCCAGCACGGGGGGTATCACCTACAATGAGCAGTTCTTC.

The gene calls are TRBV28 and TRBJ2-7; TRBD2 is a possible D gene (6 bases). This CDR3 has 14 residues. Germline V lookup: CDR1 MDHEN, CDR2 SYDVKM. V was cut by 6 bases and J by 6 bases, with 18 bases left in between. The CDR3 protein is CASRDTGLKREQYF. The CDR3 DNA is TGTGCCAGCAGGGATACGGGACTCAAGCGCGAGCAGTACTTC. Filled out from reference TRBV28 and TRBJ2-7, the complete variable domain reads DVKVTQSSRYLVKRTGEKVFLECVQDMDHENMFWYRQDPGLGLRLIYFSYDVKMKEKGDIPEGYSVSREKKERFSLILESASTNQTSMYLCASRDTGLKREQYFGPGTRLTVT.

This clonotype was counted ten times or more. V and J are TRBV7-2 and TRBJ2-1, with TRBD2 matching 8 bases. Germline values: CDR1 SGHTA, CDR2 FQGNSA. The CDR3 has 15 residues. J lost 9 bases, V lost 5 bases, and 12 bases had no gene match. The CDR3 region is CASSLTGGEVLEQFF. The CDR3 DNA is TGTGCCAGCAGCCTCACCGGGGGGGAGGTCCTTGAGCAGTTCTTC.

At least ten counts were recorded for this clonotype. The rearrangement links TRBV24-1 to TRBJ1-4, with D maybe TRBD1 (5 bases). There are 15 residues in the CDR3. V was shortened by 3 bases and J by 7 bases, with 14 bases between the two germline ends. Germline V gene sequence: CDR1 KGHDR, CDR2 SFDVKD. The CDR3 is CATSDASGSGEKLFF. In nucleotides, the CDR3 is TGTGCCACCAGTGATGCCTCAGGGTCGGGTGAAAAACTGTTTTTT.

This clonotype has ten or more counts. The CDR3 coding sequence is TGTGCCAGCAGTCTTGGGGCAGGGGGCAGCTACAATGAGCAGTTCTTC. It translates to CASSLGAGGSYNEQFF. The chain couples TRBV12-3 or TRBV12-4 to TRBJ2-1, with 8 nucleotides matching TRBD1. The CDR3 extends over 16 amino acids. V lost 5 bases, J lost 3 bases, and 9 bases stayed unmatched.

This clonotype showed up many times. J is TRBJ2-1 and V is TRBV6-2 or TRBV6-3; 9 bases match TRBD1. Germline lookup yields CDR1 MNHEY and CDR2 SVGEGT. The V and J ends lost 4 bases and 4 bases, in that order; junction bases with no gene match: 8. CDR3 size: 16 residues. The CDR3 bases are TGTGCCAGCAGTTCGGAACAGGACAGGGGTTACAATGAGCAGTTCTTC. Translation: CASSSEQDRGYNEQFF.

This clonotype was seen at least ten times. The chain carries TRBV6-5 and TRBJ1-5; TRBD1 aligns across 7 bases. V dropped 6 bases and J dropped 6; count of bases not matched to a gene: 8. The CDR3 is 14 amino acids. Germline V lookup: CDR1 MNHEY, CDR2 SVGAGI. Here the CDR3 DNA reads TGTGCCAGCAGCCCAGGCAGGGGGAGTCAGCCCCAGCATTTT. Translated: CASSPGRGSQPQHF.

This sequence joins TRBV6-2 or TRBV6-3 and TRBJ2-5; D not certain. Germline CDR1 reads MNHEY; CDR2 reads SVGEGT. V shed 3 bases and J shed 1 base, with 15 bases lying between them. The CDR3 runs 16 residues. The CDR3 loop is CASSYSTVPPQETQYF. CDR3 nucleotides: TGTGCCAGCAGTTATTCAACCGTTCCTCCCCAAGAGACCCAGTACTTC.

This clonotype was recorded a few times. This chain joins TRBV5-1 and TRBJ1-4; no definite D call. From germline, CDR1 is SGHRS and CDR2 YFSETQ. The CDR3 covers 13 residues. V lost 0 bases, J lost 8 bases, and 8 bases lay in between. CDR3 in amino acids: CASSLEQWEKLFF. The CDR3 bases are TGCGCCAGCAGCTTGGAACAGTGGGAAAAACTGTTTTTT.

Many counts were recorded for this clonotype. V is TRBV4-1 and J is TRBJ2-6; D not certain. Trimming pared 0 bases from V and 2 bases from J, leaving 8 bases between. Looked up from germline, CDR1 is MGHRA and CDR2 is YSYEKL. The CDR3 covers 16 residues. In DNA form, the CDR3 reads TGCGCCAGCAGCCAAGACTCACAGACTGGGGCCAACGTCCTGACTTTC. Amino acid sequence: CASSQDSQTGANVLTF.

At least ten counts were recorded for this clonotype. The chain couples TRBV12-3 or TRBV12-4 to TRBJ2-7; D is uncertain. The CDR3 length is 12 residues. V lost 5 bases, J lost 2 bases, and 7 bases lay in between. CDR3 amino acids: CASSRHPYEQYF. CDR3 nucleotides: TGTGCCAGCAGTCGTCACCCCTACGAGCAGTACTTC.

This clonotype was counted at least ten times. The chain combines TRBV5-1 with TRBJ1-5; 12 bases fit TRBD1. There are 20 residues in the CDR3. V lost 4 bases, J lost 2 bases, and 16 bases stayed unmatched. Germline loops: CDR1 SGHRS, CDR2 YFSETQ. CDR3 coding DNA: TGCGCCAGCAGCGCTTCGAGGGACAGGGGGCGAATTGGCTGCAATCAGCCCCAGCATTTT. It codes for CASSASRDRGRIGCNQPQHF.

This clonotype was recorded at least ten times. The genes are TRBV3-1 and TRBJ2-7, with 7 bases that match TRBD1. Per the germline V gene, CDR1 is LGHDT and CDR2 is YNNKEL (reference sequence). J gave up 5 bases and V 2 bases, and 9 bases lay outside the gene matches. The CDR3 consists of 15 residues. DNA of the CDR3: TGTGCCAGCAGCCAAATGACAGGGATTGGCGACGAGCAGTACTTC. Protein: CASSQMTGIGDEQYF.

This clonotype was counted many times. The chain is built from TRBV5-5 and TRBJ1-5; D is unresolved. With 0 bases removed from V and 11 bases from J, the gap between germline ends came to 18 bases. Germline V gene lookup returns CDR1 SGHKS and CDR2 YYEKEE (reference sequence). This CDR3 is 15 amino acids long. CDR3 DNA: TGTGCCAGCAGCTTGGGAGTGCAGGAGGCTGGGGCCCAGCATTTT. Translation: CASSLGVQEAGAQHF.

Many counts were recorded for this clonotype. The chain is built from TRBV6-1 and TRBJ2-1; TRBD2 aligns across 14 bases. Per germline, CDR1 MNHNS and CDR2 SASEGT. The V segment lost 6 bases and the J segment 8 bases; nucleotides outside the gene matches: 9. This CDR3 is 16 amino acids long. CDR3 protein: CASRAAGTSGRDEQFF. The CDR3 DNA follows: TGTGCCAGCAGAGCCGCCGGGACTAGCGGGAGAGATGAGCAGTTCTTC.

In this sample, this clonotype turned up many times. This chain's CDR3 is CASSYSRSSGSHNEQFF. The CDR3 DNA is TGTGCCAGCAGTTACTCGAGGTCTAGCGGGAGCCACAATGAGCAGTTCTTC. The chain carries TRBV6-2 or TRBV6-3 and TRBJ2-1; 10 nucleotides line up with TRBD2. CDR1 and CDR2 from the germline V gene are MNHEY and SVGEGT. The CDR3 is 17 amino acids. Trimming removed 0 bases from V and 5 bases from J; junction bases left unmatched: 7.

This clonotype was recorded many times. At one end, the junction sequence differs from germline, possibly due to a read error. This chain joins TRBV5-1 and TRBJ2-5; D call uncertain. The CDR3 is made up of 11 amino acids. Per the germline V gene, CDR1 is SGHRS and CDR2 is YFSETQ. The CDR3 loop is CASSLQETQYF. In nucleotides, the CDR3 is TGTGCCAGCAGCTTGCAAGAGACCCAGTACTTC.

In its sample, this clonotype was seen many times. The V gene is TRBV5-1, the J gene TRBJ2-3; 8 bases line up with TRBD1. The CDR3 has 15 residues. In germline, CDR1 is SGHRS, CDR2 YFSETQ. With 3 bases clipped from V and 0 bases from J, the junction kept 3 bases outside the gene matches. The CDR3 nucleotides read TGCGCCAGCAGCTCAGGGGGCCGTAGCACAGATACGCAGTATTTT. Its translation: CASSSGGRSTDTQYF.

This clonotype was counted many times. The rearrangement uses TRBV12-3 or TRBV12-4 and TRBJ2-2; D not certain. V gave up 8 bases and J gave up 0 bases, with 7 bases separating them. This CDR3 is built from 13 residues. The CDR3 DNA follows: TGTGCCAGCCACGACGCGAACACCGGGGAGCTGTTTTTT. This codes for CASHDANTGELFF.

In its sample, this clonotype was seen many times. This rearrangement joins TRBV5-1 to TRBJ2-1; 9 bases align to TRBD1. CDR1 is SGHRS, CDR2 YFSETQ, per germline. The V segment lost 4 bases and the J segment 1 base; nucleotides outside the gene matches: 3. The CDR3 sequence is 15 residues long. The chain's CDR3 is CASSVDRGSYNEQFF. For the CDR3, the DNA is TGCGCCAGCAGCGTCGACAGGGGGTCCTACAATGAGCAGTTCTTC.

This clonotype turned up a few times. This clone may be a read error of a much larger clone one base away. The V gene is TRBV4-3, the J gene TRBJ2-1, with TRBD1 identical over 7 bases. CDR1 and CDR2 from the germline V gene are LGHNA and YSLEER. The CDR3 sequence is 15 residues long. V was pared by 3 bases and J by 5 bases, with 7 bases of the junction left unmatched. The CDR3 sequence: CASSHRQGRDNEQFF. CDR3 in DNA: TGCGCCAGCAGCCACAGACAGGGAAGGGACAATGAGCAGTTCTTC.

This clonotype has at least ten counts. This chain links TRBV9 with TRBJ1-1; the D is unclear. With 0 bases removed from V and 5 bases from J, the gap between germline ends came to 8 bases. CDR3 length: 13 residues. Germline values: CDR1 SGDLS, CDR2 YYNGEE. CDR3 bases: TGTGCCAGCAGCGTAGCTATCGATACTGAAGCTTTCTTT. Protein: CASSVAIDTEAFF.

This clonotype appeared many times. This chain uses TRBV10-3 with TRBJ1-2, with TRBD1 as a possible D gene (6 bases). The CDR3 consists of 11 residues. With 5 bases removed from V and 7 bases from J, the gap between germline ends came to 8 bases. Germline lookup yields CDR1 ENHRY and CDR2 SYGVKD. The CDR3 is CAISTGSGYTF. CDR3 nucleotide sequence: TGTGCCATCAGTACAGGGAGTGGCTACACCTTC.

This clonotype was detected many times. V is TRBV20-1 and J is TRBJ1-5, with a tentative D call TRBD1 (5 bases). Germline V gene lookup returns CDR1 DFQATT and CDR2 SNEGSKA (reference sequence). The CDR3 is made up of 15 amino acids. The germline V and J ends were trimmed by 0 bases and 4 bases, with 13 bases remaining between them. The DNA for the CDR3 is TGCAGTGCTAGAGATCCCAGGGCGGGTAATCAGCCCCAGCATTTT. Protein product: CSARDPRAGNQPQHF.

Comment on this clonotype: The junction shows a germline mismatch at one end, possibly a read error. The chain has TRBV4-1 and TRBJ1-2; D might be TRBD1 (6 bases). This CDR3 is 15 amino acids long. The V gene's germline CDR1 is MGHRA and CDR2 YSYEKL. Here the CDR3 DNA reads TGCGCCAGCAGCCGCCGGGAGAGGGGGGGCTATAGCTACACCTTC. It translates to CASSRRERGGYSYTF.

This clonotype was seen only a few times. The chain is built from TRBV11-2 and TRBJ2-5; 11 bases match TRBD2. V was pared by 5 bases and J by 3 bases, with 8 bases of the junction left unmatched. Germline CDR1 and CDR2: SGHAT and FQNNGV. The CDR3 is 16 amino acids. CDR3 DNA: TGTGCCAGCAGCACCCTCCTAGCGGGGGGCAAAGAGACCCAGTACTTC. Protein: CASSTLLAGGKETQYF.

This clonotype was seen ten or more times. The chain carries TRBV5-1 and TRBJ2-7; D remains unclear. The CDR3 totals 14 residues. Trimming shortened V by 4 bases and J by 3 bases, and 14 bases separated the two germline ends. Germline assignment: CDR1 SGHRS and CDR2 YFSETQ. DNA of the CDR3: TGCGCCAGCAGCGGCGACACGGGCGGCTACGAGCAGTACTTC. Its translation is CASSGDTGGYEQYF.

This clonotype was counted ten times or more. The V gene is TRBV7-2, the J gene TRBJ2-3; 12 nucleotides match TRBD2. Germline loops: CDR1 SGHTA, CDR2 FQGNSA. Trimming cost V 3 bases and J 5 bases; bases outside gene matches: 6. The CDR3 extends over 16 amino acids. CDR3 coding DNA: TGTGCCAGCAGCTTCAGACTAGCGGGAGTGATAGATACGCAGTATTTT. This gives the protein CASSFRLAGVIDTQYF.

This clonotype was seen many times. The rearrangement uses TRBV20-1 and TRBJ2-7; TRBD2 matches at 13 bases. With V trimmed by 1 base and J by 9 bases, 6 bases remained unmatched. The CDR3 has 14 residues. Germline CDR1 is DFQATT and CDR2 is SNEGSKA (reference sequence). The DNA of the CDR3 is TGCAGTGCTAGAGCGACTAGCGGGAGGAATCGGCAGTACTTC. This codes for CSARATSGRNRQYF.

This clonotype has a count of ten or more. The V gene is TRBV27, the J gene TRBJ1-2, with no clear D. The CDR3 loop spans 13 amino acids. The V end lost 0 bases, the J end lost 8 bases, and 10 bases lay between the germline ends. Per germline, CDR1 MNHEY and CDR2 SMNVEV (reference sequence). As DNA, the CDR3 is TGTGCCAGCAGTTTATCCGGCAGGTGGGGCTACACCTTC. It yields the protein CASSLSGRWGYTF.